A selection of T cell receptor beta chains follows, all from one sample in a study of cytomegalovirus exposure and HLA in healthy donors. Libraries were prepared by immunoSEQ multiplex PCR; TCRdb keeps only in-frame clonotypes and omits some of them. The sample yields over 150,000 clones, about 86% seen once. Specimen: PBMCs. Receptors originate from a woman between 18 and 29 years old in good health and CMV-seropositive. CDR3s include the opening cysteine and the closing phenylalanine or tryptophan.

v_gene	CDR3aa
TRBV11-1	CASSPRTGDGIYGYTF
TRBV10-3	CAISESPSPGSGYTF
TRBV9	CASSVDGGATEAFF
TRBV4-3	CASSQDLGTANTEAFF
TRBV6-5	CAASGGTGGEKLFF
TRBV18	CASSPLAAGVQILGASNF
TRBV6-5	CASSYDGTVGGYTF
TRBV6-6	CATWAANMNTEAFF
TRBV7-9	CASSLPGQLNTEAFF
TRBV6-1	CASSEIAGENYEQYF
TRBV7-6	CASSPRGGGRYFGANVLTF
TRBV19	CASTSSLVGQGLTSNYGYTF
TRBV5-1	CASTDPTKGSGANVLTF
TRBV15	CATSGPSSYNEQFF
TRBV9	CASSVEATGLNEKLFF
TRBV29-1	CSGRDRGRVDTQYF
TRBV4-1	CASSPWAQPFTDTQYF
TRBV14	CASSSSYEQYF
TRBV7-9	CASSLGQPSGYTF
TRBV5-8	CASVRRTNEKLFF
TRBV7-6	CASSRDRESSWDSPLHF
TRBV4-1	CASSPRGGISGNTIYF